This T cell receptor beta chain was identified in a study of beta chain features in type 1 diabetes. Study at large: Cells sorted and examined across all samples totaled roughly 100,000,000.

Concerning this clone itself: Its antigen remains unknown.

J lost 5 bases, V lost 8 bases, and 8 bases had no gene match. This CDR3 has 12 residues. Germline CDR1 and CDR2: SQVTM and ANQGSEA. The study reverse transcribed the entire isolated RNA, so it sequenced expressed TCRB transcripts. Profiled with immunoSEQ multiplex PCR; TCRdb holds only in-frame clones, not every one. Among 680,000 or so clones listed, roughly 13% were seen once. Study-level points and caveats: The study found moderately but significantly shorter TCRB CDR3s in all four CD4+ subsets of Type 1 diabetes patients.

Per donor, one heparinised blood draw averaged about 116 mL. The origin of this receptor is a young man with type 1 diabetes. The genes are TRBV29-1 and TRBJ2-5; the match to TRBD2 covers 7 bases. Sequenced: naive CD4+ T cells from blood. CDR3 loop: CSSGRESETQYF. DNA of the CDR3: TGCAGCTCAGGGAGGGAGAGCGAGACCCAGTACTTC.